This T cell receptor beta chain was identified during a study of patients and donors after allogeneic stem cell transplantation. This CDR3 has 12 amino acids. V was trimmed by 3 bases and J by 4 bases, leaving 5 bases between them. Germline V gene data show CDR1 as LGHNA and CDR2 as YSLEER. TCRdb reprocessed the RT-PCR reads with MiXCR, giving one entry per CDR3 protein. The sample shows over 130,000 distinct CDR3 sequences, about two fifths of them seen only once. The chain joins TRBV4-3 to TRBJ2-3; D is unresolved. The receptor comes from a human donor who was either an allogeneic HSCT recipient or a stem cell or donor lymphocyte infusion donor (not recorded which). It is not recorded whose cells these are; they may come from a transplant donor. The sample taken for sequencing was blood, either unsorted or a sorted T cell fraction (not recorded which). The CDR3 region has the DNA TGCGCCAGCAGCCAGCGCGCAGATACGCAGTATTTT. Encoded protein: CASSQRADTQYF.